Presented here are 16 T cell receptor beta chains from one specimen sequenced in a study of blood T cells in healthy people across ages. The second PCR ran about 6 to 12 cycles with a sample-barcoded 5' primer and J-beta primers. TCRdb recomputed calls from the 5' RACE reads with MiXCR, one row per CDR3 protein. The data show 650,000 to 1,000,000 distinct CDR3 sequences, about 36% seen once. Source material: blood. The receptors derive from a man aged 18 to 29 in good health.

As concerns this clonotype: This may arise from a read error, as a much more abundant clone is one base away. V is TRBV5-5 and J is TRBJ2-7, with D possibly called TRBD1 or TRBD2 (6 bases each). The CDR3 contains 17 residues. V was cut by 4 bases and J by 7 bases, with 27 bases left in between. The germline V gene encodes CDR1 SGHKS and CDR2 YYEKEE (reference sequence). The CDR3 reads CASSPRGGLSLFGEQYF. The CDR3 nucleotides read TGTGCCAGCAGCCCCCGAGGGGGGCTAAGTTTATTTGGTGAGCAGTACTTC.

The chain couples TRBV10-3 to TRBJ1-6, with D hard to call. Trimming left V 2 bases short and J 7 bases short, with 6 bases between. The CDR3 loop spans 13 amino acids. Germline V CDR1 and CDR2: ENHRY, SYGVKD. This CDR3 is CAISEGVNSPLHF. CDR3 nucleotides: TGTGCCATCAGTGAGGGTGTAAATTCACCCCTCCACTTT.

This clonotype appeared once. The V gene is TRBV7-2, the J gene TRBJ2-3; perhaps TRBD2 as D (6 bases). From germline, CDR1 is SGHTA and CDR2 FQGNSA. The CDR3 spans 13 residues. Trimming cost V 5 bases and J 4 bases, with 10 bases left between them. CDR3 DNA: TGTGCCAGCAGCGCATCTAGCGCAGATACGCAGTATTTT. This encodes CASSASSADTQYF. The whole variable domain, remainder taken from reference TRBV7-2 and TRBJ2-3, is GAGVSQSPSNKVTEKGKDVELRCDPISGHTALYWYRQSLGQGLEFLIYFQGNSAPDKSGLPSDRFSAERTGGSVSTLTIQRTQQEDSAVYLCASSASSADTQYFGPGTRLTVL.

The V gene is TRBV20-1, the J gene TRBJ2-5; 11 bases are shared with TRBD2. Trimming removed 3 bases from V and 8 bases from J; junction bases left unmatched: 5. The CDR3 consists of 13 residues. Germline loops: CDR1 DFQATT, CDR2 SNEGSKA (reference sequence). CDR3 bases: TGCAGTGCTAGCACGGGACTAGCGGAAACCCAGTACTTC. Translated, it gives CSASTGLAETQYF.

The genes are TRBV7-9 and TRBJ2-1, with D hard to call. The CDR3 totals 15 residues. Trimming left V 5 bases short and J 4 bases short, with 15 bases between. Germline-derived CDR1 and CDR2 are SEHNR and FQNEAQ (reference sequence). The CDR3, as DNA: TGTGCCAGCAGCAACCGTTTGTACGGTTACAATGAGCAGTTCTTC. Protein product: CASSNRLYGYNEQFF.

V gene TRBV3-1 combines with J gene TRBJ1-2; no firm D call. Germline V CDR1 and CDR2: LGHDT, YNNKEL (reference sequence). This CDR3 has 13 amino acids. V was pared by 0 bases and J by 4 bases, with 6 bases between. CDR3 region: CASSQEQIYGYTF. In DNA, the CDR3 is TGTGCCAGCAGCCAAGAGCAGATCTATGGCTACACCTTC.

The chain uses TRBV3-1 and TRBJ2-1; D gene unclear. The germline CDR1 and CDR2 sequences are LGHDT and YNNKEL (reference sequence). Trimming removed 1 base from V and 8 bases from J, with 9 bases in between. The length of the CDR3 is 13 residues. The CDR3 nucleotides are TGTGCCAGCAGCCAAGCATCAGAAGATGAGCAGTTCTTC. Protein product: CASSQASEDEQFF.

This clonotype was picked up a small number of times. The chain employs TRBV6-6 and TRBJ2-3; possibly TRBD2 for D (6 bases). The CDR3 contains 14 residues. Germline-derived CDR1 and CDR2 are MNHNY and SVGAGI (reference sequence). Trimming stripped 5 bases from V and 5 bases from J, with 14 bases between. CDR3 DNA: TGTGCCAGCAGTGACGGCGGGGTTGGAGATACGCAGTATTTT. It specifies CASSDGGVGDTQYF.

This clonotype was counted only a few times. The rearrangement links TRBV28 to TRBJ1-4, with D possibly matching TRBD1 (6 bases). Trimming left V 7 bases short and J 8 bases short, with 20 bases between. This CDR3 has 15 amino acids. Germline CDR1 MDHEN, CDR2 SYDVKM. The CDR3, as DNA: TGTGCCAGCACCCTCGTCGGGGGGGCAAGGGAAAAACTGTTTTTT. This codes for CASTLVGGAREKLFF.

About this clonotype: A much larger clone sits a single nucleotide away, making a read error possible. CDR3 nucleotides: TGTGCCAGCACTTGTGCGGGGACTGGAGATACGCAGTATTTT. As protein: CASTCAGTGDTQYF. This chain links TRBV6-6 with TRBJ2-3; maybe TRBD2 (6 bases). Germline CDR1 MNHNY, CDR2 SVGAGI (reference sequence). The CDR3 spans 14 residues. V lost 7 bases, J lost 5 bases, and 16 bases lay in between.

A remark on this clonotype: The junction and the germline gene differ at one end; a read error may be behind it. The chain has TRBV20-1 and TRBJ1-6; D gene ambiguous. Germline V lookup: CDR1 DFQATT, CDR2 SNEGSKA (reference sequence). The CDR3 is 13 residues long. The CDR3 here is CSARDQPLSPLQF. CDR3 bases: TGCAGTGCTAGAGATCAACCACTTTCACCCCTCCAATTT.

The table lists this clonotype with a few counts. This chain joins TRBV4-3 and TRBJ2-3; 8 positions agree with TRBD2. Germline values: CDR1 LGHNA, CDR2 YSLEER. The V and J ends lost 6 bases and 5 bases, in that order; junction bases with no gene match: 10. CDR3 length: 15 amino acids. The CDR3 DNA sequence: TGCGCCAGCAGGGGAGCATTACGGGGGGGAGATACGCAGTATTTT. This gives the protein CASRGALRGGDTQYF.

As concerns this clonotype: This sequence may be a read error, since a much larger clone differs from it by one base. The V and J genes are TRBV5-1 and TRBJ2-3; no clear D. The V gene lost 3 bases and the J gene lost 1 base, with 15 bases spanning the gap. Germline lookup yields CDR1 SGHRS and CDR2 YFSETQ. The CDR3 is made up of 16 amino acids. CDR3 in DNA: TGCGCCAGCAGCTCGGACGCGACCCGTTGCACAGATACGCAGTATTTT. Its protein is CASSSDATRCTDTQYF.

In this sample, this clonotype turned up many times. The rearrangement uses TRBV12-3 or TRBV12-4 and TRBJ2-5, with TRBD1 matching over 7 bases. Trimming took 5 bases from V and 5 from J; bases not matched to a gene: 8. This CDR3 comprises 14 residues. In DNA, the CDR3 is TGTGCCAGCAGTCCCGACAGGGTTGCGGAGACCCAGTACTTC. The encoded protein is CASSPDRVAETQYF.

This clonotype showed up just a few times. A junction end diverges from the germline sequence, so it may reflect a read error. CDR3 protein: CSARGTNTEAFF. The CDR3 region has the DNA TGCAGTGCCAGAGGTACGAACACTGAAGCTTTCTTT. This sequence joins TRBV20-1 and TRBJ1-1, with D uncertain. The CDR3 is 12 residues long. CDR1 is DFQATT and CDR2 is SNEGSKA in the germline V gene (reference sequence).

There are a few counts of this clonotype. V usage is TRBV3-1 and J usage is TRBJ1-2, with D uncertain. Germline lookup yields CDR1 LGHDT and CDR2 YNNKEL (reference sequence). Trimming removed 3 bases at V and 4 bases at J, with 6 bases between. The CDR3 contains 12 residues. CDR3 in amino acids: CASSHASYGYTF. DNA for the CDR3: TGTGCCAGCAGCCACGCCAGCTATGGCTACACCTTC.